This T cell receptor (beta chain) is from a study of response to subunit inactivated influenza vaccine. Study-wide results and caveats: Authors suggested each seasonal influenza vaccination recruits few new T cells.

MiXCR, applied by TCRdb to the RT-PCR reads, yields one record per CDR3 protein. The profile shows under 550,000 distinct CDR3 sequences, less than 8% of them singletons. Germline V gives CDR1 MNHNS, CDR2 SASEGT. This CDR3 spans 15 amino acids. The V and J ends lost 2 bases and 2 bases respectively, with 13 bases between them. This clonotype was recorded a few times. Its antigen is as yet unknown. The source of this sequence is a man between 50 and 69 years old who received an inactivated influenza vaccine. The input for sequencing was PBMCs from blood, taken around 25 months after vaccination. This chain uses TRBV6-1 with TRBJ2-7, with a possible D match to TRBD1 (6 bases). Here the CDR3 reads CASSEIGGSTYEQYF. CDR3 in DNA: TGTGCCAGCAGTGAAATAGGGGGATCCACCTACGAGCAGTACTTC.